One T cell receptor beta chain is described in this entry. Its antigen is currently unknown. No infections or other immune events were documented during collection. The data were taken from a study of identifying expanded T cells in peripheral blood. General study points: Over approximately two and four weeks, about 15 and 19 clones changed, versus approximately 1.1 between replicates.

Trimming took 6 bases from V and 9 from J, leaving 24 bases between them. Germline V lookup: CDR1 MNHNY, CDR2 SVGAGI (reference sequence). The CDR3 spans 15 residues. Produced via immunoSEQ multiplex PCR; TCRdb's table is partial and in-frame only. In the table there are more than 90,000 clones, roughly nine tenths of which are singletons. The genes are TRBV6-6 and TRBJ2-7; possibly TRBD2 for D (5 bases). Sequences were obtained from blood. The source of this sequence is a person between 18 and 69 years old in good health. Written as DNA, the CDR3 is TGTGCCAGCAGCCCAACCCTCCGGACGGGGAGAGTGCAGTACTTC. This codes for CASSPTLRTGRVQYF.